This is a list of T cell receptor beta chains from one sample in a study of spatial heterogeneity in lung cancer. TCRdb reanalysed the 5' RACE reads using MiXCR and keeps one entry per CDR3 protein. Here the sample spans some 83,000 distinct CDR3 sequences, approximately 8% being singletons. This specimen consisted of PBMCs, obtained at surgery. These receptors were obtained from a male donor with early-stage non-small cell lung cancer. CDR3s include the opening cysteine and the closing phenylalanine or tryptophan. Fields, in order: D gene, J gene, clone size, V gene, CDR3 DNA, CDR3 protein. D genes are given only for firm matches. Clone size is stated in some rows and not others, as once, few, many or a class when expanded.

-	TRBJ2-1	many	TRBV27	TGTGCCAGCAGTTTATCGATAGGCCACTCCTACAATGAGCAGTTCTTC	CASSLSIGHSYNEQFF
TRBD1	TRBJ2-1	few	TRBV2	TGTGCCAGCAGCCGGGACAGATCCTACAATGAGCAGTTCTTC	CASSRDRSYNEQFF
TRBD1	TRBJ1-6	few	TRBV7-2	TGTGCCAGCAGCTCCGGGACAGGGGCCTCACCCCTCCACTTT	CASSSGTGASPLHF
TRBD1	TRBJ1-2	-	TRBV2	TGTGCCAGCAGCGGGACTCGGGACAGAGTCGGTTATGGCTACACCTTC	CASSGTRDRVGYGYTF
-	TRBJ2-5	-	TRBV7-2	TGTGCCAGCAGCTTGTGGCTGGGAGAGACCCAGTACTTC	CASSLWLGETQYF
-	TRBJ2-3	-	TRBV5-4	TGTGCCAGCAGCTTGGCTCAGTACACAGATACGCAGTATTTT	CASSLAQYTDTQYF
TRBD2	TRBJ2-1	once	TRBV6-6	TGTGCCGGCAGTCCGGGACTAGCGGAGGGAGGTGAGCAGTTCTTC	CAGSPGLAEGGEQFF
-	TRBJ2-1	many	TRBV20-1	TGCAGTACCCCTTACCGGGACTCCTACAATGAGCAGTTCTTC	CSTPYRDSYNEQFF
TRBD2	TRBJ2-7	many	TRBV28	TGTGCCAGCAGTCCGGTTCCAGCGGGAGGCCACGAGCAGTACTTC	CASSPVPAGGHEQYF
-	TRBJ1-5	few	TRBV6-2/TRBV6-3	TGTGCCAGCAGTTACGCGGGGGCCTTTAATCAGCCCCAGCATTTT	CASSYAGAFNQPQHF
-	TRBJ2-1	many	TRBV2	TGTGCCAACTACCGGGACACCCGTTACAATGAGCAGTTCTTC	CANYRDTRYNEQFF
-	TRBJ1-5	few	TRBV7-8	TGTGCCAGCAGCTTAGGTTCACGGGGCAATCAGCCCCAGCATTTT	CASSLGSRGNQPQHF
TRBD2	TRBJ2-3	few	TRBV4-2	TGTGCCAGCAGCCAAGACGGATCGTCTAGCGGGTACCCCACAGATACGCAGTATTTT	CASSQDGSSSGYPTDTQYF
-	TRBJ1-5	-	TRBV12-3/TRBV12-4	TGTGCCAGTCTACGTCTAGGGGAGTCCATCGATCAGCCCCAGCATTTT	CASLRLGESIDQPQHF
-	TRBJ2-7	many	TRBV10-3	TGTGCCATCATGGAGGGCAGTCCCTACGAGCAGTACTTC	CAIMEGSPYEQYF
-	TRBJ1-2	many	TRBV5-6	TGTGCCAGCAGCCTAGCGGGAGGACTCAACTATGGCTACACCTTC	CASSLAGGLNYGYTF
TRBD2	TRBJ2-2	few	TRBV7-2	TGTGCCAGCAGCCCCCGAGCTAGCGGGAGAGAAACCGGGGAGCTGTTTTTT	CASSPRASGRETGELFF
TRBD2	TRBJ2-5	-	TRBV12-3/TRBV12-4	TGTGCCAGCAGCAACCCTGGGGGGGTCTGGGAGACCCAGTACTTC	CASSNPGGVWETQYF
TRBD1	TRBJ2-3	many	TRBV11-2	TGTGCCAGCAGCCAAGGACAGGGGAGGACAGATACGCAGTATTTT	CASSQGQGRTDTQYF
TRBD1	TRBJ2-7	many	TRBV2	TGTGCCAGCAGGAGTGCGACAGGGGTCTACTACGAGCAGTACTTC	CASRSATGVYYEQYF
-	TRBJ1-1	many	TRBV13	TGTGCCAGCAGTGGACAATCCACCCTAGCTTTCTTT	CASSGQSTLAFF
TRBD1	TRBJ1-2	few	TRBV27	TGTGCCAGCAGTTTAAACTTAGGGACAGGATTCTATGGCTACACCTTC	CASSLNLGTGFYGYTF
-	TRBJ2-3	many	TRBV2	TGTGCCAGCAGTGTGAGCACAGATACGCAGTATTTT	CASSVSTDTQYF
-	TRBJ2-7	many	TRBV4-3	TGCGCCAGCAGCCCGGACGGAGCCTACGAGCAGTACTTC	CASSPDGAYEQYF
TRBD1	TRBJ2-5	few	TRBV5-6	TGTGCCAGCAGGACCGGGACAGAAGAAGAGACCCAGTACTTC	CASRTGTEEETQYF
TRBD2	TRBJ2-3	many	TRBV20-1	TGCAGTGCCAACCCTAGCGGGCACCCCACAGATACGCAGTATTTT	CSANPSGHPTDTQYF
TRBD2	TRBJ2-3	few	TRBV25-1	TGTGCCAGCAGTGGTCTAGCGGGAGTAAGAGATACGCAGTATTTT	CASSGLAGVRDTQYF
-	TRBJ1-5	-	TRBV7-9	TGTGCCAGCGTAGGGACTAATAGCAATCAGCCCCAGCATTTT	CASVGTNSNQPQHF
-	TRBJ2-2	many	TRBV2	TGTGCCAGCCAAAGGGGCAGGGAAGGGACCGGGGAGCTGTTTTTT	CASQRGREGTGELFF
TRBD1	TRBJ2-7	-	TRBV20-1	TGCAGTGCTAGAGGCCGACAGGGGGCGCCTGCTGTGCAGTACTTC	CSARGRQGAPAVQYF
-	TRBJ1-4	-	TRBV27	TGTGCAACACGGCGGGGGGGCCGTAATGAAAAACTGTTTTTT	CATRRGGRNEKLFF
-	TRBJ1-2	-	TRBV7-2	TGTGCCAGCACCGTCTCCAGGGGCTATGGCTACACCTTC	CASTVSRGYGYTF
TRBD2	TRBJ2-1	many	TRBV11-1	TGTGCCAGCAGCCCCGCGGGAGCGGGTTGGAATGAGCAGTTCTTC	CASSPAGAGWNEQFF
-	TRBJ2-3	few	TRBV10-3	TGTGCCATCAGTCCTGGTGCATCTAGCACAGATACGCAGTATTTT	CAISPGASSTDTQYF
-	TRBJ2-5	-	TRBV29-1	TGCAGCGTTGCATTATATGAAGAGACCCAGTACTTC	CSVALYEETQYF
-	TRBJ2-1	few	TRBV5-4	TGTGCCAGCAGCCCATGGCGGATCAGCTCCTACAATGAGCAGTTCTTC	CASSPWRISSYNEQFF
-	TRBJ1-1	-	TRBV20-1	TGCAGTGCGCGCCGGGACAAGAACACTGAAGCTTTCTTT	CSARRDKNTEAFF
-	TRBJ1-2	-	TRBV4-1	TGCGCCAGCAGCCAAGTGGCAGACTATGGCTACACCTTC	CASSQVADYGYTF
-	TRBJ1-6	many	TRBV30	TGTGCCTGGAGTCCTACAGGGAAGGCACCCCTCCACTTT	CAWSPTGKAPLHF
-	TRBJ1-6	many	TRBV29-1	TGCAGCGTTGGTGACAGGCGGGACGGAAATAATTCACCCCTCCACTTT	CSVGDRRDGNNSPLHF
TRBD1	TRBJ2-7	few	TRBV20-1	TGCAGTGCTAGAACGGACAGGGATGACTACGAGCAGTACTTC	CSARTDRDDYEQYF
-	TRBJ2-2	-	TRBV2	TGTGCCAGCAGCAGGGAGCGTAGCGGGGAGCTGTTTTTT	CASSRERSGELFF
TRBD2	TRBJ2-5	-	TRBV5-1	TGCGCCAGCGGACTAGCGGGCCAGATCCAAGAGACCCAGTACTTC	CASGLAGQIQETQYF
-	TRBJ1-2	-	TRBV5-4	TGTGCCAGCAGCTTTAGCCTAGCCTATGGCTACACCTTC	CASSFSLAYGYTF
TRBD1	TRBJ2-1	many	TRBV4-1	TGCGCCAGCAGCCACGGACAGGGTTCCGAGCAGTTCTTC	CASSHGQGSEQFF